This TCR beta chain was sequenced during a study of Graves' ophthalmopathy and Graves' hyperthyroidism (dated by TCRdb to the late 2010s). For the wider study: Peripheral blood was collected before any treatment was given, at the time of initial diagnosis. For training and testing, the 110 or so patients in the discovery cohort were randomly divided in a 7:3 ratio. In total, over 130 blood samples were TCR-sequenced: 40 to 45 ophthalmopathy, approximately 80 hyperthyroidism and some 17 hyperthyroidism-to-ophthalmopathy patients. In roughly 6 hyperthyroidism patients, T-cell repertoires of thyroid tissue and blood were compared. Following sampling, methimazole starting at 30 mg daily was administered to hyperthyroidism patients, and high-dose intravenous methylprednisolone was administered to ophthalmopathy patients. A discovery set of about 99 patients (43 ophthalmopathy, about 58 stable hyperthyroidism) was enrolled to explore V-J signatures distinguishing ophthalmopathy from hyperthyroidism. The study used TCR beta repertoire signatures to distinguish Graves' ophthalmopathy from Graves' hyperthyroidism and to predict progression to ophthalmopathy. The independent validation cohort included under 20 hyperthyroidism patients plus 17 patients who later progressed from hyperthyroidism to ophthalmopathy. Points the paper makes about the study in general: In validation, the model predicted ophthalmopathy progression with nearly 71% sensitivity and about 77% specificity; roughly eleven predicted patients were CT-confirmed with GO in a median of about 6.1 months. Ophthalmopathy was separated from stable hyperthyroidism by the 13-signature model with 85% to 90% sensitivity and less than 82% specificity in cross-validation and with 80%/75% in the test set. Most expanded thyroid clonotypes with frequency above 0.001 were also detected in blood, suggesting blood repertoires may reflect the thyroid immune response. No statistical method was used to set the sample size in advance, and the investigators knew which group each participant was assigned to.

A patient counted as having stable hyperthyroidism if there was no progression to ophthalmopathy within 18 months of follow-up. Hyperthyroidism patients were newly diagnosed, with disease duration under 2 months, and aged 18 to 65 years. Patients with other autoimmune diseases, uncontrolled infections, pregnancy or lactation were excluded from the study. Diagnosis was based on clinical symptoms, serum thyroxine, TRAb, thyroid ultrasound and orbital computed tomography. PBMCs were isolated from 8 to 10 ml of fresh peripheral blood by Ficoll-Paque density gradient centrifugation. Trizol reagent was used to extract the total RNA, and its quality was then checked on an Agilent 2100 Bioanalyzer. V loses 6 bases, J loses 6 bases, and the germline ends lie 21 bases apart. For CDR1 and CDR2, the germline V gene (reference sequence) lists DFQATT and SNEGSKA. From its cysteine to its phenylalanine, the CDR3 spans 14 amino acids. Solely the CDR3 DNA is kept, with 42 bases framed from the first base.

TCR beta CDR3 regions were amplified from RNA transcripts for repertoire sequencing. HTBI primers and the Qiagen OneStep RT-PCR kit were used in a first-round RT-PCR, which was followed by a second-round multiplex PCR, size selection and purification. Libraries were sequenced paired-end with 100 bp reads on an Illumina HiSeq2000. The paper's processing steps were these. SOAPnuke was used for read processing, and reads with adapters, uncalled bases, a mean Phred below 15, or no exact constant-primer or identifier match were discarded. COPE v1.2.5 was used to merge high-quality paired reads. Unique nucleotide sequences were defined as clonotypes and aligned to IMGT TRB V, D and J references using MiTCR v1.1. The analysis was limited to V-J combinations with a frequency above 0.0001, which together covered about 99% of repertoires. For each V-J combination, a TCR clonal expansion and chaos score was defined as F50 clonal expansion divided by the chaos observed in the TCRdist matrix. Welch's t-statistics and random forest were used to narrow the features down to approximately 13 V-J combinations, which were then fed into a naive Bayes classifier. Thyroid-blood repertoire similarity was quantified with the Morisita-Horn index. The public reads were run again by TCRdb, first through fastp at Q25 and then through MiXCR, and only productive beta chains were kept. CDR3 protein sequences are deduplicated, and each keeps its most common genes and DNA. The V and J calls and clone size come from TCRdb's table, not from the authors' own analysis. Across this sample there are roughly 610,000 distinct CDR3 sequences, with about 20% seen only once. The ten most abundant clones make up approximately 7% of the sample.

Regarding this clonotype: The antigen it recognizes is unknown. No much larger clonotype is one base removed from it; base qualities were not supplied.

The sequencing input was peripheral blood. The source of this sequence is a woman aged 18-35 years with stable Graves' hyperthyroidism. Some clones in this sample may be carry-over from other donors' samples. Donor details come from another sample of the same person, matched by shared clones. The chain was built from TRBV20-1 and TRBJ2-7, and TRBD1 may be the D gene, going by 6 matching bases. The nucleotides are TGCAGTGCGAAGGTGGGCTCCCAGGGGAGCGAGCAGTACTTC. This sequence encodes CSAKVGSQGSEQYF.